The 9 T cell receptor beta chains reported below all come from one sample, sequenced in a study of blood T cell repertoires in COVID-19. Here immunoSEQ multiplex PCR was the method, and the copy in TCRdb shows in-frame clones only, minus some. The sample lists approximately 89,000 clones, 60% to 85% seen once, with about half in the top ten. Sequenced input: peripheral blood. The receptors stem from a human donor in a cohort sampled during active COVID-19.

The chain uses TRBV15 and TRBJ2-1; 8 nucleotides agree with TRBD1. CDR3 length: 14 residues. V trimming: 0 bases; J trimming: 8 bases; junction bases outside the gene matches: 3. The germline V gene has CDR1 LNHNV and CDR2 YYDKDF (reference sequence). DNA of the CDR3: TGTGCCACCAGCAGAGACAGGGGGCGAGATGAGCAGTTCTTC. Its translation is CATSRDRGRDEQFF.

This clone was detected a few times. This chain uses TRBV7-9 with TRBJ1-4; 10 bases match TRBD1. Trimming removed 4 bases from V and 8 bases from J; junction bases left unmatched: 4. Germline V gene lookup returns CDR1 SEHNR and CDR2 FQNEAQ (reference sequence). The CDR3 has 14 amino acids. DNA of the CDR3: TGTGCCAGCAGCTCGGGACAGGGGAACGAAAAACTGTTTTTT. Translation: CASSSGQGNEKLFF.

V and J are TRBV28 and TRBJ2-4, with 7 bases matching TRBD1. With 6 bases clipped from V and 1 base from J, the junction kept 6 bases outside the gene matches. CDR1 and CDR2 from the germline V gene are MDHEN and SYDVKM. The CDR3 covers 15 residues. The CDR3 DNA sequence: TGTGCCAGCAGGACACAGGGGTTCGCCAAAAACATTCAGTACTTC. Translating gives CASRTQGFAKNIQYF.

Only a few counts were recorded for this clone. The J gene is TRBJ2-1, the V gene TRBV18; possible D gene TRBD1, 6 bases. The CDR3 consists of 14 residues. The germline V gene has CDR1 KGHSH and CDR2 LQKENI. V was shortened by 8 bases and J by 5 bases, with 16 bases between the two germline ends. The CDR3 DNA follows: TGTGCCAGCATAAAAGGACAGAACAACAATGAGCAGTTCTTC. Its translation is CASIKGQNNNEQFF.

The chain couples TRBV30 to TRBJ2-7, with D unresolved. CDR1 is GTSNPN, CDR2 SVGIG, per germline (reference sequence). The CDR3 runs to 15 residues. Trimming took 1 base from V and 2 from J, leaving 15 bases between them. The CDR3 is CAWSGVGAAPYEQYF. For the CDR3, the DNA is TGTGCCTGGAGTGGGGTTGGAGCAGCCCCCTACGAGCAGTACTTC.

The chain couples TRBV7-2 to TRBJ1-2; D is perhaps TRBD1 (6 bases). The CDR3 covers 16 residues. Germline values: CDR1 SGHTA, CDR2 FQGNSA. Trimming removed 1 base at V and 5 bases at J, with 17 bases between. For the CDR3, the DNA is TGTGCCAGCAGCTTAGGCGGGGGGCGCGTGTTATATGGCTACACCTTC. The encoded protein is CASSLGGGRVLYGYTF.

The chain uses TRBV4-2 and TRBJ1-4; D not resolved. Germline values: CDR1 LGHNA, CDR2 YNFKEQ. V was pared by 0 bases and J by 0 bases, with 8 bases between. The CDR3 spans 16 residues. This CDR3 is CASSQDDTSTNEKLFF. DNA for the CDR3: TGTGCCAGCAGCCAAGATGATACTTCAACTAATGAAAAACTGTTTTTT.

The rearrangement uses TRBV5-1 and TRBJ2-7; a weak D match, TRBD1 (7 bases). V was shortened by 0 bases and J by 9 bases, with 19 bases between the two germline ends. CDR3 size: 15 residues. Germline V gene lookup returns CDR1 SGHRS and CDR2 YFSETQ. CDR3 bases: TGCGCCAGCAGCTTGGAGGGGCGCAGGGGGGAGGTGCAGTACTTC. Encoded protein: CASSLEGRRGEVQYF.

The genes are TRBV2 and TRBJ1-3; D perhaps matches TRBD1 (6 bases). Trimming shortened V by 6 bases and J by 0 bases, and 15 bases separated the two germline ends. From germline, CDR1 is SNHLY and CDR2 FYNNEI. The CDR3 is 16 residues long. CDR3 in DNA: TGTGCCAGCAGCGTATTAACAGGGAGCTCTGGAAACACCATATATTTT. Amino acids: CASSVLTGSSGNTIYF.